The 3 T cell receptor beta chains reported below all come from one sample, sequenced in a study of regulatory and conventional T cells in RAG deficiency. Assay: immunoSEQ multiplex PCR; the TCRdb copy retains only in-frame clones and omits some. This table has roughly 45,000 clones, 90% appearing once. Genomic DNA came from blood conventional CD4+ T cells gated CD25-low CD127-high. The same specimen was also included in a second study, on regulatory T cells. That source reports: Amplification used 52 TRBV primers and 13 TRBJ primers.

The sequencing sample was made of CD4+ effector T cells sorted from blood. These receptors originate from a human donor in good health.

The chain links TRBV18 to TRBJ1-1; no clear D gene. The CDR3 has 12 amino acids. The V end lost 3 bases, the J end lost 5 bases, and 7 bases lay between the germline ends. CDR1 is KGHSH, CDR2 LQKENI, per germline. The DNA for the CDR3 is TGTGCCAGCTCACCGAGAGAGACTGAAGCTTTCTTT. It yields the protein CASSPRETEAFF.

The genes are TRBV28 and TRBJ1-3, with a possible D match to TRBD1 (6 bases). Trimming stripped 1 base from V and 4 bases from J, with 14 bases between. The germline gives CDR1 MDHEN, CDR2 SYDVKM. The CDR3 covers 16 residues. The CDR3 sequence: CASSLSLTGPGNTIYF. The CDR3 DNA reads TGTGCCAGCAGTTTATCGTTAACAGGGCCCGGAAACACCATATATTTT.

The V call is TRBV9, the J call TRBJ2-1; D unclear. The V end was cut by 3 bases, the J end by 4 bases, with 8 bases between. Germline values: CDR1 SGDLS, CDR2 YYNGEE. The CDR3 is 13 amino acids. Written as DNA, the CDR3 is TGTGCCAGCAGCGGGACGACTTACAATGAGCAGTTCTTC. Protein product: CASSGTTYNEQFF.